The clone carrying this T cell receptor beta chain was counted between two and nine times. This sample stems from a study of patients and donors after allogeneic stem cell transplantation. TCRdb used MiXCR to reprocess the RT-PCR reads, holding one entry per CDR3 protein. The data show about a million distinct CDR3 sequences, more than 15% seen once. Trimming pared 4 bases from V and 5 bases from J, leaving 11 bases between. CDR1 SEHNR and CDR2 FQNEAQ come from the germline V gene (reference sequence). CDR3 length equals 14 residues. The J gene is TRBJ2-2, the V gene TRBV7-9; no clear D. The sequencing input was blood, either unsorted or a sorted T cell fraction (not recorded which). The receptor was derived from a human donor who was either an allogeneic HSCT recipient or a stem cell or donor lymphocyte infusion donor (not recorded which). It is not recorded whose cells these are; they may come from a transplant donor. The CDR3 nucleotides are TGTGCCAGCAGCTCCCCGTGGGGAACCGGGGAGCTGTTTTTT. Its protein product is CASSSPWGTGELFF.